This is a list of T cell receptor beta chains from one sample in a study of kidney transplant recipient with SARS-CoV-2 infection. TCRdb redid the calling of the reads with MiXCR, one entry per CDR3 protein. The table lists 200,000 to 250,000 distinct CDR3 sequences, 25% to 35% of them singletons. The sample in question was a blood sample, obtained at baseline and on approximately day 120 from a kidney transplant recipient. The receptor source for this set is a male patient aged 30 to 40 who had COVID-19 and was a kidney transplant recipient. Part of the T cell pool may stem from the graft donor. The CDR3 runs from the conserved cysteine through the conserved F or W. Each record gives: V gene, D gene, clone size, J gene, CDR3 protein, CDR3 DNA. A D gene is named only where the DNA matches it firmly. The size field is filled for only some rows; it gives once, few, many or a size class.

>TRBV7-2|-|many|TRBJ1-1
CASSLGRPGTEAFF
TGTGCCAGCAGCTTAGGGCGTCCGGGCACTGAAGCTTTCTTT
>TRBV5-3|-|-|TRBJ1-2
CARSSGVVRKTYGYTF
TGTGCCAGAAGTTCAGGAGTGGTGAGAAAGACCTATGGCTACACCTTC
>TRBV20-1|TRBD1|-|TRBJ1-4
CSAKGQPNEELFF
TGCAGTGCGAAGGGACAGCCTAATGAAGAACTGTTTTTT
>TRBV10-1|-|many|TRBJ1-2
CASSTVARSRKTYGYTF
TGCGCCAGCAGTACCGTCGCAAGATCGCGAAAGACCTATGGCTACACCTTC
>TRBV11-2|TRBD2|many|TRBJ2-7
CASSPPDGRYEQYF
TGTGCCAGCAGCCCCCCGGACGGGAGGTACGAGCAGTACTTC
>TRBV5-1|TRBD2|many|TRBJ2-1
CASSLGLAGVPISYNEQFF
TGCGCCAGCAGCTTAGGACTAGCTGGGGTCCCGATCTCCTACAATGAGCAGTTCTTC
>TRBV20-1|-|-|TRBJ2-4
CSATPDSIQYF
TGCAGTGCGACGCCCGACAGCATTCAGTACTTC
>TRBV3-2|-|many|TRBJ2-7
CASSFRSYEQYF
TGTGCCAGCAGCTTCCGTTCCTACGAGCAGTACTTC
>TRBV4-3|-|many|TRBJ1-2
CASSLPGGRRKTYGYTF
TGCGCCAGCAGCTTGCCGGGAGGACGTCGAAAGACCTATGGCTACACCTTC
>TRBV27|TRBD1|many|TRBJ2-7
CASSETGSSYEQYF
TGTGCCAGCAGCGAGACAGGGAGCTCCTACGAGCAGTACTTC
>TRBV24-1|-|many|TRBJ2-5
CATSERQEPFGETQYF
TGTGCCACCAGTGAAAGACAGGAACCGTTTGGGGAGACCCAGTACTTC
>TRBV11-2|-|many|TRBJ2-1
CASSFSMWANEQFF
TGTGCCAGCAGCTTCTCAATGTGGGCGAATGAGCAGTTCTTC
>TRBV3-1|-|many|TRBJ2-5
CASSSRNPISFSETQYF
TGTGCCAGCAGCTCTAGGAATCCCATTTCTTTCTCTGAGACCCAGTACTTC
>TRBV11-3|TRBD2|-|TRBJ2-5
CASSLVPGLAGGQETQYF
TGTGCCAGCAGCTTAGTACCCGGACTAGCGGGAGGACAAGAGACCCAGTACTTC
>TRBV6-5|-|many|TRBJ2-1
CASSYSYRLFNEQFF
TGTGCCAGCAGTTACTCGTACCGACTCTTCAATGAGCAGTTCTTC
>TRBV12-3/TRBV12-4|TRBD1|many|TRBJ2-2
CASSLMTGKDTGELFF
TGTGCCAGCAGTTTGATGACAGGGAAGGACACCGGGGAGCTGTTTTTT
>TRBV20-1|-|few|TRBJ1-2
CSARGVVNYGYTF
TGCAGTGCTAGGGGGGTAGTAAACTATGGCTACACCTTC
>TRBV9|-|many|TRBJ1-1
CASSAEAKTEAFF
TGTGCCAGCAGCGCCGAGGCGAAAACTGAAGCTTTCTTT
>TRBV5-1|-|many|TRBJ1-1
CASSLERARAEAFF
TGCGCCAGCAGCTTGGAGAGGGCCCGGGCTGAAGCTTTCTTT